What follows are 7 T cell receptor beta chains derived from one specimen sequenced in a study of T cells in Graves' hyperthyroidism and ophthalmopathy. The TCR beta CDR3 regions underwent amplification using RNA transcripts as the source. The HTBI primer set drove a first-round RT-PCR of the TCR CDR3. TCRdb reprocessed the multiplex PCR reads with MiXCR, giving one entry per CDR3 protein. This table has about 510,000 distinct CDR3 sequences, approximately 15% appearing once. Sequencing was carried out using blood. These receptors were obtained from a woman aged 40 to 49 with Graves' hyperthyroidism.

The rearrangement links TRBV20-1 to TRBJ2-1, with TRBD2 matching 10 bases. The junction had 8 bases not matched to a gene; V was cut back by 6 bases and J by 0 bases. Germline V lookup: CDR1 DFQATT, CDR2 SNEGSKA (reference sequence). This CDR3 is 16 amino acids long. The CDR3: CSAEGVAGGSYNEQFF. For the CDR3, the DNA is TGCAGTGCCGAAGGGGTAGCGGGAGGCTCCTACAATGAGCAGTTCTTC.

This clonotype showed up just a few times. The chain is built from TRBV12-3 or TRBV12-4 and TRBJ2-7; TRBD2 aligns across 10 bases. The CDR3 sequence is 14 residues long. V was clipped by 3 bases and J by 7 bases; unmatched bases: 6. The CDR3 here is CASSLSILAGEQYF. CDR3 nucleotide sequence: TGTGCCAGCAGTTTGTCGATACTAGCGGGAGAGCAGTACTTC.

The V gene is TRBV5-6, the J gene TRBJ1-2; D gene unclear. CDR1 is SGHDT, CDR2 YYEEEE, per germline. The ends were cut back, 2 bases at V and 2 bases at J, with 10 bases in the middle. The CDR3 is made up of 14 amino acids. CDR3 amino acids: CASSFRTENYGYTF. DNA for the CDR3: TGTGCCAGCAGCTTTCGGACGGAGAACTATGGCTACACCTTC.

V and J are TRBV19 and TRBJ1-5, with D maybe TRBD1 (5 bases). There are 13 residues in the CDR3. Germline lookup yields CDR1 LNHDA and CDR2 SQIVND (reference sequence). The V end was cut by 8 bases, the J end by 2 bases, with 10 bases between. The CDR3 bases are TGTGCCAGTGACAAAGGGGGCAATCAGCCCCAGCATTTT. As protein: CASDKGGNQPQHF.

This clonotype was recorded at least ten times. The chain employs TRBV3-1 and TRBJ1-6, with 10 bases lining up with TRBD1. Germline assignment: CDR1 LGHDT and CDR2 YNNKEL (reference sequence). J lost 7 bases, V lost 3 bases, and 3 bases had no gene match. The CDR3 length is 15 residues. CDR3 in amino acids: CASSQGTGVNSPLHF. The DNA of the CDR3 is TGTGCCAGCAGCCAGGGGACAGGGGTAAATTCACCCCTCCACTTT.

This clonotype came up a few times. CDR3 region: CASSEVGLNSPLHF. The CDR3 DNA sequence: TGTGCCAGCAGTGAAGTGGGGCTTAATTCACCCCTCCACTTT. This chain joins TRBV6-1 and TRBJ1-6; maybe TRBD1 (5 bases). Trimming cost V 1 base and J 6 bases, with 7 bases left between them. Germline values: CDR1 MNHNS, CDR2 SASEGT. The CDR3 is 14 amino acids.

This clonotype was seen only a few times. The chain couples TRBV11-1 to TRBJ2-2, with D possibly being TRBD1 (5 bases). The CDR3 totals 19 residues. Germline V gene data show CDR1 as SGHAT and CDR2 as FQDESV (reference sequence). V shed 4 bases and J shed 0 bases, with 21 bases lying between them. The CDR3 protein is CASSYPSNRSTPNTGELFF. In DNA form, the CDR3 reads TGTGCCAGCAGCTATCCCTCCAACAGGTCGACACCGAACACCGGGGAGCTGTTTTTT.